This T cell receptor (beta chain) was sequenced in a study of cytomegalovirus exposure and HLA in healthy donors. General study results and limits: Several top significant clusters appeared, in a later analysis, to be linked to common viral pathogens. Researchers reported in a later analysis that a missense DCLRE1C variant was tied to TCR beta V- and J-gene trimming. Three CMV-associated chains proved CMV antigen-specific in vitro.

PCR involved 60 Vbeta and 13 Jbeta primers. In the original analysis: Some 12 million shared chains were among the roughly 80 million unique TCR beta chains that a later analysis counted. Using immunoSEQ multiplex PCR, the repertoire was profiled, and TCRdb retains in-frame clones only, with some absent. That table furnishes V, J and clone size, whereas the DNA furnished D and trimming. The sample consists of around 150,000 clones, approximately 85% of them appearing once. There are 20 residues in the CDR3. The germline V gene encodes CDR1 MGHRA and CDR2 YSYEKL. In regard to this clone: The antigen is unknown.

This receptor was obtained from a man aged 50 to 60 in good health and CMV-seropositive. Sequenced material: PBMCs. The chain combines TRBV4-1 with TRBJ2-5, with TRBD2 identical over 14 bases. Judging by the DNA end, TRBJ2-7 fits better; the J call may be wrong. The CDR3 is CASSQGLLSGLAGVLHEQYF. CDR3 coding DNA: TGCGCCAGCAGCCAAGGTTTACTGTCGGGACTAGCGGGAGTTCTGCACGAGCAGTACTTC.